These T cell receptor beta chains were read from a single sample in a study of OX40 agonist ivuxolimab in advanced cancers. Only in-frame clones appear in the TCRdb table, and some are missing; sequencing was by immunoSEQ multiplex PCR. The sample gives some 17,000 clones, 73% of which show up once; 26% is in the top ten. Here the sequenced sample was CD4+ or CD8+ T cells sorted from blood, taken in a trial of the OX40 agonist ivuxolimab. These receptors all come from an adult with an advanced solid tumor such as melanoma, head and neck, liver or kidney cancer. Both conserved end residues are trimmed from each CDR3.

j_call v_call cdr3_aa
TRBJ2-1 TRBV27 ASSLSAGDYNEQF
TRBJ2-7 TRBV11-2 ASSLPYEQY
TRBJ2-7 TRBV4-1 ASSQEPGPYEQY
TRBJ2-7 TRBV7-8 ASSPRAGNYEQY
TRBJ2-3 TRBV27 ASSLLVGLGVSDTQY
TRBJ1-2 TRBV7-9 ASSLGVDGIYGYT
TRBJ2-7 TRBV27 ASSTTRDEQY
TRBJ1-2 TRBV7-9 ASSVTGLTNYGYT
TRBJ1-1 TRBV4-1 ASSRGPNTEAF
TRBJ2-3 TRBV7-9 ASRPGRGSGRPDTQY
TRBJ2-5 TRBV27 ASSLSVRGETQY
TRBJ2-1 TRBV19 ASSIGATSGRAYNEQF
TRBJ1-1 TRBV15 ATSRVGGLSTEAF
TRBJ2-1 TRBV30 AWSPADNEQF
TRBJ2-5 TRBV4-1 ASSQDGAGRGETQY
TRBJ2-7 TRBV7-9 ASGQGASYEQY
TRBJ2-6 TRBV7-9 ASSYGSRANVLT
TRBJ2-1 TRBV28 ASSLVLAGGNEQF
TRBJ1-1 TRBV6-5 ASKETGNTEAF
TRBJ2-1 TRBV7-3 ASSLSSGRGNEQF
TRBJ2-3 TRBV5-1 ASSFGPLAYADTQY
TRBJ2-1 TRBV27 ASRSGYEQF
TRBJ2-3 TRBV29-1 SVEPVGTNEGGDTQY
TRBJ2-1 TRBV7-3 ASSLRALAGEAYEQF
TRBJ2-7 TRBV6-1 ASSERGFSTYEQY
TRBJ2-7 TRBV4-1 ASSQDQGSGSYEQY
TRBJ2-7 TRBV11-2 ASSLQGASYEQY
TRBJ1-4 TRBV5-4 ASSPGPRENEKLF
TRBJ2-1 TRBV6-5 ASRTLSGGYNEQF
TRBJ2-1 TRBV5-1 ASSLTSANNEQF
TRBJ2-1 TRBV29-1 SVEGTTQGGSYNEQF
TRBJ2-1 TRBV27 ASSLSARSQSYNEQF
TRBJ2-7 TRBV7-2 ASSHPAGGHEQY
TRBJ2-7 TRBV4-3 ASSQDLSPGAPYEQY
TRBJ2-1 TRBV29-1 SVELAGGSYNEQF
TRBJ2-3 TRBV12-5 ASAFHSGRALDTQY
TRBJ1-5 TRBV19 ASSANRGHLPQH
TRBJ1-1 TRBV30 AWDRGVNTEAF
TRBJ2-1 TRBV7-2 ASSTGLAGGPYNEQF
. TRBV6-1 ASSEAGTGGYEQY
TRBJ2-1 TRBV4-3 ASSQDLRLGAYNEQF
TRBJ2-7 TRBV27 ASSWDRASYEQY
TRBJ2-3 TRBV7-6 ASSLVAGDSTDTQY
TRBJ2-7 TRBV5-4 ASSSGRGSYEQY
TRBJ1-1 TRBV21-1 AGSTRKRKNNTEAF
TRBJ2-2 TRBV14 ASSQDSGLEATGELF
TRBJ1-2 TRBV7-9 ASSLVGPSYGYT
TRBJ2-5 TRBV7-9 ASRFRDRDQETQY
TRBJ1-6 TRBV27 ASSSKRPGGMPHSPLH
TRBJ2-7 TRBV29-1 SVALNRGRLAGESYEQY
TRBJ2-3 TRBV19 ASSISGTGGPADTQY
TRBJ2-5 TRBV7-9 ASSLSQSGQETQY
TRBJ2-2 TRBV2 ASKDRVGTGELF
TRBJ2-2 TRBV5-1 ASSLVWTGELGTGELF
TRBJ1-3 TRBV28 ASSSWADSGNTIY